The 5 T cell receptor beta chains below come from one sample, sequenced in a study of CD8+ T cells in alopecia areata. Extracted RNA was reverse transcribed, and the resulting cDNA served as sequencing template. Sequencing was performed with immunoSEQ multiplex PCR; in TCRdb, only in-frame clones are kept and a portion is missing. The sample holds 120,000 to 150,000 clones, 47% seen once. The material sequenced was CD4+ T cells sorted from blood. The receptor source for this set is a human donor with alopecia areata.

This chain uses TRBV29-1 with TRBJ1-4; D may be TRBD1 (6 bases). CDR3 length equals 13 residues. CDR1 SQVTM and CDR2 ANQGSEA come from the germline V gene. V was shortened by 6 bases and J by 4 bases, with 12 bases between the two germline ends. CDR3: CSVRGRFNEKLFF. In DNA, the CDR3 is TGCAGCGTGCGGGGGCGATTTAATGAAAAACTGTTTTTT.

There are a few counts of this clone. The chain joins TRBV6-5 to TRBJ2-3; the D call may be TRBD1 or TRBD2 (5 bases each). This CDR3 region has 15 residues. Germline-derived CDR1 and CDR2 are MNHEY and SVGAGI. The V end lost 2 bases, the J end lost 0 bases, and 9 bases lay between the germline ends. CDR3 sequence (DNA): TGTGCCAGCAGTTACAGGGACCAGAGCACAGATACGCAGTATTTT. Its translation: CASSYRDQSTDTQYF.

This CDR3 reads CASSLESSGELFF. CDR3 DNA: TGCGCCAGCAGCTTGGAGAGTAGCGGGGAGCTGTTTTTT. The rearrangement joins TRBV5-1 to TRBJ2-2, with unresolved D. CDR1 is SGHRS, CDR2 YFSETQ, per germline. This CDR3 is 13 amino acids long. V was shortened by 0 bases and J by 7 bases, with 7 bases between the two germline ends. Looking up the rest from reference TRBV5-1 and TRBJ2-2 gives the full variable domain: KAGVTQTPRYLIKTRGQQVTLSCSPISGHRSVSWYQQTPGQGLQFLFEYFSETQRNKGNFPGRFSGRQFSNSRSEMNVSTLELGDSALYLCASSLESSGELFFGEGSRLTVL.

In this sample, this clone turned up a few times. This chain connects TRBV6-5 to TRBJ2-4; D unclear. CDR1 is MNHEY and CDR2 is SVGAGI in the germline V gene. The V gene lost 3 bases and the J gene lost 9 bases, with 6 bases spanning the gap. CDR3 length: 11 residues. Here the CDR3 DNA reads TGTGCCAGCAGTTATATGGGCATTCAGTACTTC. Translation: CASSYMGIQYF.

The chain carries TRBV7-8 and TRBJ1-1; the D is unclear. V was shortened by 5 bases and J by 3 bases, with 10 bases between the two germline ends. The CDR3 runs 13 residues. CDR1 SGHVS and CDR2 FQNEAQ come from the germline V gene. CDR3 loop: CASSLRGYTEAFF. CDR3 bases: TGTGCCAGCAGCCTGCGGGGTTACACTGAAGCTTTCTTT.